This T cell receptor beta chain stems from a study of T cell clonotyping in hematopoietic cell transplantation. Study-wide background: Recipients' pretransplant samples followed cytoreduction.

Time point noted: recipient sample about 28 days before transplant, after cytoreduction. Method: immunoSEQ multiplex PCR; TCRdb's copy keeps in-frame clones and lacks some. Of about 5,100 clones in the sample, about 33% were seen once. The ends lost 6 bases at V and 5 bases at J; junction bases unmatched: 9. The CDR3 contains 14 residues. The germline gives CDR1 SQVTM, CDR2 ANQGSEA. The chain links TRBV29-1 to TRBJ2-5, with TRBD2 matching over 10 bases. The origin of this receptor is a man aged 50 to 60 with myelofibrosis. Some clones in this sample may be carry-over from other donors' samples. Sequencing used peripheral blood mononuclear cells, obtained before stem cell transplant. The CDR3 nucleotides are TGCAGCGTACGCCGAGCGGGAGGGCCGGAGACCCAGTACTTC. Protein sequence: CSVRRAGGPETQYF.